This T cell receptor beta chain stems from a study of shared clonotypes between healthy human individuals. Per the original methods: Junction-only sequences without quality scores came from ImmunoSEQ, so filtering differed. The method was immunoSEQ multiplex PCR; TCRdb's version includes in-frame clones alone and lacks a portion of them. The D gene and trimming were derived from the DNA, and the V and J assignments and clone size from that table. The top ten clones hold under 0.15% of a sample with millions of clones, more than 90% of them seen once. Germline CDR1 reads SSHAT; CDR2 reads FNYEAQ (reference sequence). The CDR3 is made up of 16 amino acids. Study-wide findings and caveats: Larger estimated richness was generally recorded for naive subsets relative to memory subsets.

Regarding this clone: Its antigen is not identified. A read error may account for a junction end that differs from germline.

The source is a man in his late teens or twenties in good health. This chain uses TRBV7-7 with TRBJ2-7; 8 bases are shared with TRBD2. Sequenced material: naive CD4+ T cells sorted from blood. Noted subset: CD45RA+ positively selected. CDR3 sequence: CASSLKGLEKTYEQYF. The CDR3 region has the DNA TGTGCTAGCAGCTTAAAGGGACTAGAAAAAACCTACGAGCAGTACTTC. Full variable domain (rest looked up from reference TRBV7-7 and TRBJ2-7): GAGVSQSPRYKVTKRGQDVTLRCDPISSHATLYWYQQALGQGPEFLTYFNYEAQPDKSGLPSDRFSAERPEGSISTLTIQRTEQRDSAMYRCASSLKGLEKTYEQYFGPGTRLTVT.